Each of the 25 T cell receptor beta chains below was sequenced from the same sample in a study of PD-L1 blockade in urothelial cancer. TCRdb keeps only in-frame clones here, not all; method: immunoSEQ multiplex PCR. The sample has around 100,000 clones; around 85% are singletons. The sample consisted of PBMCs, taken around atezolizumab (anti-PD-L1) treatment. The receptors shown here come from a man aged 45-65 years with urothelial cancer.

The genes are TRBV5-5 and TRBJ2-5, with 7 bases that match TRBD1. Trimming cost V 4 bases and J 2 bases; bases outside gene matches: 8. The CDR3 has 15 residues. The V gene's germline CDR1 is SGHKS and CDR2 YYEKEE (reference sequence). CDR3 loop: CASSPEIRGQETQYF. The DNA for the CDR3 is TGTGCCAGCAGCCCAGAGATCAGGGGGCAAGAGACCCAGTACTTC.

This clone was seen only a few times. This chain connects TRBV28 to TRBJ1-2; TRBD1 might be the D (6 bases). Trimming removed 3 bases at V and 5 bases at J, with 13 bases between. CDR3 length equals 14 residues. Germline V gene data show CDR1 as MDHEN and CDR2 as SYDVKM. As DNA, the CDR3 is TGTGCCAGCAGTTTGGTTGTGCAGGGGTATGGCTACACCTTC. Translation gives CASSLVVQGYGYTF.

DNA of the CDR3: TGTGCCAGCGCCTGGTACAGGGAGCCTTACACTGAAGCTTTCTTT. The encoded protein is CASAWYREPYTEAFF. The rearrangement links TRBV2 to TRBJ1-1; tentative D call: TRBD1 (6 bases). CDR3 length equals 15 residues. CDR1 and CDR2 from the germline V gene are SNHLY and FYNNEI. Trimming removed 8 bases at V and 3 bases at J, with 19 bases between. Together with reference TRBV2 and TRBJ1-1, the CDR3 gives the full variable domain: EPEVTQTPSHQVTQMGQEVILRCVPISNHLYFYWYRQILGQKVEFLVSFYNNEISEKSEIFDDQFSVERPDGSNFTLKIRSTKLEDSAMYFCASAWYREPYTEAFFGQGTRLTVV.

The gene calls are TRBV7-6 and TRBJ1-3; D is unclear. Germline V CDR1 and CDR2: SGHVS, FNYEAQ. Trimming left V 4 bases short and J 4 bases short, with 8 bases between. The CDR3 totals 13 residues. CDR3 DNA sequence: TGTGCCAGCAGCTCGGGGTCCGGAAACACCATATATTTT. Its protein product is CASSSGSGNTIYF.

The chain joins TRBV7-3 to TRBJ2-7; no reliable D call. With 5 bases removed from V and 3 bases from J, the gap between germline ends came to 5 bases. Germline loops: CDR1 SGHTA, CDR2 FQGTGA. CDR3 size: 11 residues. CDR3 DNA sequence: TGTGCCAGCAGCCCCATCTACGAGCAGTACTTC. Encoded protein: CASSPIYEQYF.

This sequence joins TRBV7-8 and TRBJ2-1; D not resolved. This CDR3 has 13 amino acids. The germline V and J ends were trimmed by 5 bases and 7 bases, with 12 bases remaining between them. The germline V gene encodes CDR1 SGHVS and CDR2 FQNEAQ. The CDR3 bases are TGTGCCAGCAGCCCTCAGACTGTGAATGAGCAGTTCTTC. It yields the protein CASSPQTVNEQFF.

The chain has TRBV19 and TRBJ2-3; 7 nucleotides align to TRBD2. The CDR3 totals 14 residues. Germline V gene data show CDR1 as LNHDA and CDR2 as SQIVND (reference sequence). V shed 6 bases, J shed 4 bases, and the junction held 7 bases outside the gene matches. The CDR3 loop reads CASRRGVASDTQYF. CDR3 DNA sequence: TGTGCCAGTAGACGGGGGGTAGCTTCAGATACGCAGTATTTT.

The rearrangement joins TRBV15 to TRBJ2-3; D ambiguous. The germline V and J ends were trimmed by 5 bases and 5 bases, with 5 bases remaining between them. The length of the CDR3 is 11 residues. The germline V gene encodes CDR1 LNHNV and CDR2 YYDKDF (reference sequence). CDR3 protein: CATSEQDTQYF. The CDR3 DNA follows: TGTGCCACCAGCGAGCAAGATACGCAGTATTTT.

The rearrangement links TRBV20-1 to TRBJ2-1; D might be TRBD2 (6 bases). This CDR3 is built from 11 residues. Germline V lookup: CDR1 DFQATT, CDR2 SNEGSKA (reference sequence). In nucleotides, the CDR3 is TGCAGCCCAAGGAGGGGCAATGAGCAGTTCTTC. Residues: CSPRRGNEQFF.

The J gene is TRBJ2-1, the V gene TRBV18; 9 bases match TRBD2. V gave up 3 bases and J gave up 5 bases; unmatched junction bases: 5. The CDR3 extends over 15 amino acids. Germline V gives CDR1 KGHSH, CDR2 LQKENI. In DNA form, the CDR3 reads TGTGCCAGCTCACCTATAGCGGGAGCGGACAATGAGCAGTTCTTC. It encodes CASSPIAGADNEQFF.

The chain links TRBV7-3 to TRBJ1-1; D is unclear. CDR1 and CDR2 (germline): SGHTA, FQGTGA. V was shortened by 1 base and J by 6 bases, with 12 bases between the two germline ends. The CDR3 extends over 14 amino acids. CDR3 sequence (DNA): TGTGCCAGCAGCTTAATGTCGGGTAGCCCTGAAGCTTTCTTT. Translating gives CASSLMSGSPEAFF.

The V call is TRBV19, the J call TRBJ2-7, with D uncertain. The CDR3 is made up of 14 amino acids. Germline CDR1 is LNHDA and CDR2 is SQIVND (reference sequence). Trimming shortened V by 6 bases and J by 1 base, and 13 bases separated the two germline ends. The CDR3 DNA follows: TGTGCCAGTAGAACTCAACCAGGTTCCTACGAGCAGTACTTC. Protein: CASRTQPGSYEQYF.

The sample holds one count of this clone. The chain carries TRBV4-1 and TRBJ2-2; 13 bases fit TRBD2. Germline V gene data show CDR1 as MGHRA and CDR2 as YSYEKL. V gave up 1 base and J gave up 3 bases; unmatched junction bases: 11. The CDR3 sequence is 20 residues long. CDR3 region: CASSQAPWTSGSRYTGELFF. Here the CDR3 DNA reads TGCGCCAGCAGCCAAGCCCCGTGGACTAGCGGGAGTCGGTACACCGGGGAGCTGTTTTTT.

The CDR3 bases are TGTGCCAGCAGGGGGGGGGAGACCCAGTACTTC. This gives the protein CASRGGETQYF. The chain has TRBV2 and TRBJ2-5; 7 bases fit TRBD2. The V gene's germline CDR1 is SNHLY and CDR2 FYNNEI. The CDR3 is 11 residues long. The V gene end was trimmed by 6 bases and the J gene end by 5 bases; junction bases not matched to a gene: 0.

The chain employs TRBV4-2 and TRBJ1-4; no firm D call. There are 17 residues in the CDR3. Germline V gene sequence: CDR1 LGHNA, CDR2 YNFKEQ. V lost 0 bases and J 7 bases, leaving 18 bases between the germline ends. The CDR3 DNA follows: TGTGCCAGCAGCCAAGACGTTCCCCGGACGGGATTTGAAAAACTGTTTTTT. Its translation: CASSQDVPRTGFEKLFF.

There are a few counts of this clone. This chain uses TRBV1 with TRBJ2-7; the D call of TRBD2 is as the table states it, not checked on the DNA. TRBV1 counts as a pseudogene. The CDR3 loop spans 11 amino acids. CDR3 amino acids: CTSSPPHEQYF. The CDR3 nucleotides are TGCACCAGCAGCCCTCCCCACGAGCAGTACTTC.

This sequence joins TRBV5-1 and TRBJ1-1, with 8 bases matching TRBD1. CDR1 is SGHRS and CDR2 is YFSETQ in the germline V gene. CDR3 size: 13 residues. After removal of 5 bases from V and 5 bases from J, the junction contained 5 bases not matched to a gene. For the CDR3, the DNA is TGCGCCAGCAGTACAGGGGGAGAGACTGAAGCTTTCTTT. It encodes CASSTGGETEAFF.

The chain recombines TRBV13 with TRBJ1-6, with TRBD1 as a possible D gene (5 bases). Germline CDR1 and CDR2: PRHDT and FYEKMQ (reference sequence). The CDR3 totals 16 residues. V dropped 3 bases and J dropped 6 bases, with 15 bases sitting between them. The CDR3 region has the DNA TGTGCCAGCAGCTTCAGGGCCCCTGGCGGTAATTCACCCCTCCACTTT. Amino acid sequence: CASSFRAPGGNSPLHF.

The CDR3 sequence is CASSFAGGLGTEAFF. The CDR3 region has the DNA TGTGCCAGCAGTTTTGCAGGGGGCTTAGGTACTGAAGCTTTCTTT. The chain recombines TRBV28 with TRBJ1-1; 8 bases map to TRBD1. Trimming cost V 3 bases and J 5 bases; bases outside gene matches: 8. Germline values: CDR1 MDHEN, CDR2 SYDVKM. CDR3 length: 15 amino acids.

Written as DNA, the CDR3 is TGTGCCAGCAGCACCTCCAGGGTCCAGGAGACCCAGTACTTC. This encodes CASSTSRVQETQYF. The chain couples TRBV5-6 to TRBJ2-5, with D tentatively TRBD1 (5 bases). The CDR3 spans 14 residues. CDR1 and CDR2 (germline): SGHDT, YYEEEE. V gave up 4 bases and J gave up 5 bases, with 15 bases separating them.

The chain is built from TRBV9 and TRBJ2-7; 11 positions match TRBD2. With 0 bases clipped from V and 5 bases from J, the junction kept 7 bases outside the gene matches. Germline assignment: CDR1 SGDLS and CDR2 YYNGEE. The CDR3 runs to 16 residues. The CDR3 DNA reads TGTGCCAGCAGCGTAGTTAGCGGGAGGGCCAAAGACGAGCAGTACTTC. It is translated as CASSVVSGRAKDEQYF.

The V gene is TRBV9, the J gene TRBJ2-2, with 16 nucleotides matching TRBD2. CDR1 is SGDLS, CDR2 YYNGEE, per germline. The CDR3 sequence is 24 residues long. After removal of 1 base from V and 1 base from J, the junction contained 19 bases not matched to a gene. CDR3: CASSVTSPKPGTSGRARNTGELFF. For the CDR3, the DNA is TGTGCCAGCAGCGTAACAAGCCCTAAACCTGGGACTAGCGGGAGGGCCAGGAACACCGGGGAGCTGTTTTTT. Filled out from reference TRBV9 and TRBJ2-2, the complete variable domain reads DSGVTQTPKHLITATGQRVTLRCSPRSGDLSVYWYQQSLDQGLQFLIQYYNGEERAKGNILERFSAQQFPDLHSELNLSSLELGDSALYFCASSVTSPKPGTSGRARNTGELFFGEGSRLTVL.

The chain is built from TRBV7-3 and TRBJ1-1; D may be TRBD1 (5 bases). The CDR3 is 14 residues long. Trimming pared 2 bases from V and 0 bases from J, leaving 7 bases between. Germline-derived CDR1 and CDR2 are SGHTA and FQGTGA. CDR3 DNA sequence: TGTGCCAGCAGCTTACAGGGTTTGAACACTGAAGCTTTCTTT. This codes for CASSLQGLNTEAFF.

The rearrangement joins TRBV11-3 to TRBJ2-7; a weak D match, TRBD2 (5 bases). Deletions cut 5 bases from V and 7 bases from J, with 18 bases between. Germline CDR1 SGHNT, CDR2 YENEEA. The CDR3 covers 14 residues. The CDR3 loop reads CASSPNGVDGEQYF. CDR3 sequence (DNA): TGTGCCAGCAGCCCAAACGGGGTGGATGGGGAGCAGTACTTC.

V usage is TRBV5-1 and J usage is TRBJ1-6; 7 nucleotides match TRBD1. The CDR3 has 17 amino acids. After removal of 4 bases from V and 0 bases from J, the junction contained 7 bases not matched to a gene. CDR1 is SGHRS and CDR2 is YFSETQ in the germline V gene. This CDR3 reads CASSRDSWSSYNSPLHF. CDR3 coding DNA: TGCGCCAGCAGCAGGGACAGCTGGAGCTCCTATAATTCACCCCTCCACTTT.